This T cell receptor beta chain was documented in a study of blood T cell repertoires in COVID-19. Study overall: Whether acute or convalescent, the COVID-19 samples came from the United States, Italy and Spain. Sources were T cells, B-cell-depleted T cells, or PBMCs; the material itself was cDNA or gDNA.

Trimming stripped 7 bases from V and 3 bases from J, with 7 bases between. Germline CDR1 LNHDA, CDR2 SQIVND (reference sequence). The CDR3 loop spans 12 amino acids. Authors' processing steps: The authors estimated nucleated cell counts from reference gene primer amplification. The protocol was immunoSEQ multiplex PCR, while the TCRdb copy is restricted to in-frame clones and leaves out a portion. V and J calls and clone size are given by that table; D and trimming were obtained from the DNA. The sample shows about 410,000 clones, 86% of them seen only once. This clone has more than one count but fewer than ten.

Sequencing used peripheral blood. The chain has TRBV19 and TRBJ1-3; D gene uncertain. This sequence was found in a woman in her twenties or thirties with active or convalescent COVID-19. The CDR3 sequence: CASTGVGNTIYF. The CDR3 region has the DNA TGTGCCAGTACCGGGGTTGGAAACACCATATATTTT.